The source of this T cell receptor (beta chain) is a study of T-cell reconstitution after alpha-beta-depleted transplantation in children (dated by TCRdb to 2016 to 2017). Notes on the research overall: The study quantitatively tracked T-cell immune reconstitution after TCRalphabeta/CD19-depleted allogeneic hematopoietic cell transplantation in children using TCR repertoire profiling.

The library was produced with PCR. Sequencing was performed on an Illumina HiSeq 2500. TCR library preparation used molecular barcoding, with unique molecular identifiers applied to normalize quantification of the TCRbeta repertoire. The public reads were quality trimmed at Q25 with fastp and then assembled into clones with MiXCR by TCRdb, keeping productive beta chains. Identical CDR3 protein sequences are pooled into one entry, listed with their most common genes and DNA. Counted in this sample were 250,000 to 350,000 distinct CDR3 sequences; roughly 21% of them appeared once. The top ten clones comprise over 9.5% of the sample. Ten or more counts support this clonotype. No cognate antigen has been identified for it. Base qualities are not provided; no much larger clone lies one nucleotide away. The label giving this sample's treatment or condition can be read as: allogeneic hematopoietic cell transplantation with graft depleted of TCRalphabeta T cells and CD19 B cells. The children who served as transplant recipients had been given grafts of TCRalphabeta/CD19-depleted allogeneic hematopoietic cells.

General conclusions and limits of the study: In some patients, the high TCRbeta diversity seen at day 60 was put down to recipient T cells and intrathymic progenitors that had survived conditioning. The frequencies of hyperexpanded clones fell over the following months, and after one year, T-cell counts and TCRbeta diversity were mostly attributed to newly produced T cells. The apparently early alphabetaT-cell count recovery about two months after transplant was reportedly dependent on only several hundred rapidly expanded clones derived from non-depleted graft cells.

CDR1 is given as DFQATT and CDR2 as SNEGSKA, both from the germline V gene (reference sequence). V sheds 7 bases and J sheds 4 bases, leaving 20 bases between their ends. CDR3 length: 14 amino acids, cysteine to phenylalanine. Only the CDR3 DNA is retained, 42 bases long and in frame from the first base. This sequence originates from a male patient aged 10 to 17 who had a stem cell transplant for acute lymphoblastic leukemia, so the T cells may come from the graft donor. The specimen was PBMCs, mostly from graft donor cells, collected 180 days after TCRalphabeta/CD19-depleted stem cell transplant. Here the chain combines TRBV20-1 and TRBJ2-7, with TRBD1 as a weak D call on 7 bases. The CDR3 here reads CSGRVRDRKYEQYF. Read as DNA, the sequence is TGCAGTGGGAGGGTACGGGACAGAAAATACGAGCAGTACTTC.